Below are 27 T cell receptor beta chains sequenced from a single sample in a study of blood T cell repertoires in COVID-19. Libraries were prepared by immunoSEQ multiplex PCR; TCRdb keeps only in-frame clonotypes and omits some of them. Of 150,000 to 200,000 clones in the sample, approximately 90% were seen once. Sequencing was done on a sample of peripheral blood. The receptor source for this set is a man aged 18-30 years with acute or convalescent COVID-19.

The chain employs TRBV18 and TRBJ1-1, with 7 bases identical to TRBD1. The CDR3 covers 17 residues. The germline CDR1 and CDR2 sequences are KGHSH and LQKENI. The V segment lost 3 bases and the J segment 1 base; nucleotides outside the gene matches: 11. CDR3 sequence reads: CASSPRQGVVGNTEAFF. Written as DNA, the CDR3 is TGTGCCAGCTCACCTAGACAGGGCGTAGTAGGGAACACTGAAGCTTTCTTT.

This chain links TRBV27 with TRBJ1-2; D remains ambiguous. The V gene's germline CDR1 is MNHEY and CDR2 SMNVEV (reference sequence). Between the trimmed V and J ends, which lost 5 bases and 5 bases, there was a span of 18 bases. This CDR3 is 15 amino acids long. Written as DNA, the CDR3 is TGTGCCAGCAGTCCCACCGCCCCTACCCCTTATGGCTACACCTTC. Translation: CASSPTAPTPYGYTF.

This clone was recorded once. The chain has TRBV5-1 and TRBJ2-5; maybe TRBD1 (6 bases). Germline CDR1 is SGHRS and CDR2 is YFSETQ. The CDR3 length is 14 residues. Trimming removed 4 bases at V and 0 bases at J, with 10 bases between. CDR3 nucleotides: TGCGCCAGCAGCATCGGACAGCACCAAGAGACCCAGTACTTC. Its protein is CASSIGQHQETQYF.

CDR3: CASSLGLGGGTEAFF. The CDR3 coding sequence is TGTGCCAGCAGCTTAGGCCTTGGAGGAGGAACTGAAGCTTTCTTT. The chain links TRBV7-2 to TRBJ1-1; D call uncertain. V lost 1 base, J lost 5 bases, and 14 bases lay in between. CDR3 length: 15 residues. Germline V gene sequence: CDR1 SGHTA, CDR2 FQGNSA.

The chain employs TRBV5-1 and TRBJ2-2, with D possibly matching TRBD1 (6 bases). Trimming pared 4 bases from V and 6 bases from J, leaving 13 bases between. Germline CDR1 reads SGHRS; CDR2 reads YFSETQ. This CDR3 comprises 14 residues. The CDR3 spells CASSGTPEAGELFF. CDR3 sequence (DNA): TGCGCCAGCAGCGGGACACCAGAGGCCGGGGAGCTGTTTTTT.

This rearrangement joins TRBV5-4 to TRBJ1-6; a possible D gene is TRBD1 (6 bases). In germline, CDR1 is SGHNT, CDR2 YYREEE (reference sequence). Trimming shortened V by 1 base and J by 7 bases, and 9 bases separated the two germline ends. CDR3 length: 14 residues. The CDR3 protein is CASSLTGWNSPLHF. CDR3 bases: TGTGCCAGCAGCTTGACAGGGTGGAATTCACCCCTCCACTTT.

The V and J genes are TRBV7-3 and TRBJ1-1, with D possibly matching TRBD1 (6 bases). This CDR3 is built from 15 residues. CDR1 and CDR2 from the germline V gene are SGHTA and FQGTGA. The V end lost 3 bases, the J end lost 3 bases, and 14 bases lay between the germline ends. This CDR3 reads CASSLMGAGDTEAFF. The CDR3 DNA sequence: TGTGCCAGCAGCTTGATGGGGGCAGGAGACACTGAAGCTTTCTTT.

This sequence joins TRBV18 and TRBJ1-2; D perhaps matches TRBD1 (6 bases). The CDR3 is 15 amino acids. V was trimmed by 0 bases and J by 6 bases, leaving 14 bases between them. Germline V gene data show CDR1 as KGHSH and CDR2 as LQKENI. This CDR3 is CASSPPDRNRDGYTF. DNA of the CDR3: TGTGCCAGCTCACCACCTGACAGGAATCGGGATGGCTACACCTTC.

CDR3 in amino acids: CAGTGQGLDNSPLHF. The CDR3 region has the DNA TGTGCCGGTACGGGACAGGGTCTCGATAATTCACCCCTCCACTTT. The chain uses TRBV2 and TRBJ1-6, with 9 bases fitting TRBD1. The V gene's germline CDR1 is SNHLY and CDR2 FYNNEI. J was trimmed by 5 bases and V by 11 bases; bases with no gene match: 10. There are 15 residues in the CDR3.

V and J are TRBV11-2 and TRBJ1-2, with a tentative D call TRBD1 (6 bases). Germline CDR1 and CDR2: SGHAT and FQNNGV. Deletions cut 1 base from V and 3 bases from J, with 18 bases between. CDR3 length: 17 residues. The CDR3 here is CASSLGVQGPWDYGYTF. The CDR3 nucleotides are TGTGCCAGCAGCTTAGGGGTACAGGGACCGTGGGACTATGGCTACACCTTC. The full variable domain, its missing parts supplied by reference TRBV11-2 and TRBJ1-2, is EAGVAQSPRYKIIEKRQSVAFWCNPISGHATLYWYQQILGQGPKLLIQFQNNGVVDDSQLPKDRFSAERLKGVDSTLKIQPAKLEDSAVYLCASSLGVQGPWDYGYTFGSGTRLTVV.

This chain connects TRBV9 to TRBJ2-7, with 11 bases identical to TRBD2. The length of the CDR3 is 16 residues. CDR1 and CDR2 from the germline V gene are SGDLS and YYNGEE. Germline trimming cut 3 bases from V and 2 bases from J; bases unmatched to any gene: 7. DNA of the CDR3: TGTGCCAGCAGCGCGATTAGCGGGGGGGACGCCTACGAGCAGTACGTC. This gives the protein CASSAISGGDAYEQYV.

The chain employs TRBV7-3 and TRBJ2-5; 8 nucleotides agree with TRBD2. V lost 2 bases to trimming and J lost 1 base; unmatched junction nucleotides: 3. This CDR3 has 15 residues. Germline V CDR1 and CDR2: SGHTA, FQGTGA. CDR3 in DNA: TGTGCCAGCAGCTTAGCGGGACTAGGCCAAGAGACCCAGTACTTC. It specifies CASSLAGLGQETQYF.

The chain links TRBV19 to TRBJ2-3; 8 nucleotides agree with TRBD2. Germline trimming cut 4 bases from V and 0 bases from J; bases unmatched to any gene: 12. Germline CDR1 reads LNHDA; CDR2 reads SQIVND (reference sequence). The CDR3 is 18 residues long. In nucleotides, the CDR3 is TGTGCCAGTAGTAATTCCGGACTAGCCCCAGCTAGCACAGATACGCAGTATTTT. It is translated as CASSNSGLAPASTDTQYF.

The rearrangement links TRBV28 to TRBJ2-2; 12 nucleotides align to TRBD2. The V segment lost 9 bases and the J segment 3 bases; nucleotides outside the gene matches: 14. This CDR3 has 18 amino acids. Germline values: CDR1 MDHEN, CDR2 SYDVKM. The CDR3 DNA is TGTGCCAGGGCGAAAGGACTAGCGGGGAGCCCTTACACCGGGGAGCTGTTTTTT. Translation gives CARAKGLAGSPYTGELFF.

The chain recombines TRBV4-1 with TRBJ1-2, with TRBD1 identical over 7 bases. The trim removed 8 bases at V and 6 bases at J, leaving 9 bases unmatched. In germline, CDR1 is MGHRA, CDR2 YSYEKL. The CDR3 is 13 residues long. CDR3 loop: CASWSQGENGYTF. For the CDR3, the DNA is TGCGCCAGCTGGTCCCAGGGGGAAAATGGCTACACCTTC.

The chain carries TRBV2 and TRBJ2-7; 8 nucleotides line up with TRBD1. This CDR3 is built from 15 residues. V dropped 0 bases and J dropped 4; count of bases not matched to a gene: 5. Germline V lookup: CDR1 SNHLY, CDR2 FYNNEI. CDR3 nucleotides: TGTGCCAGCAGTGAAGCCGGGACAGGAGTTTACGAGCAGTACGTC. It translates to CASSEAGTGVYEQYV.

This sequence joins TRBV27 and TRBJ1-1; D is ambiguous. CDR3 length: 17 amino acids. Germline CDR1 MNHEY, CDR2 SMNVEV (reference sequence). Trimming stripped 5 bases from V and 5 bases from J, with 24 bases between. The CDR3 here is CASSEVSGLTALTEAFF. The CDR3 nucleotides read TGTGCCAGCAGTGAGGTTAGCGGGTTGACGGCACTTACTGAAGCTTTCTTT.

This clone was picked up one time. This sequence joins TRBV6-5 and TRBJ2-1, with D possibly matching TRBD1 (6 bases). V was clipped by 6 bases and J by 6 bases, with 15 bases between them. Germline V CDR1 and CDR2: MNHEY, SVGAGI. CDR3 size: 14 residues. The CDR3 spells CASRDSPSSNEQFF. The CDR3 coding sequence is TGTGCCAGCAGGGACAGCCCTTCCAGCAATGAGCAGTTCTTC.

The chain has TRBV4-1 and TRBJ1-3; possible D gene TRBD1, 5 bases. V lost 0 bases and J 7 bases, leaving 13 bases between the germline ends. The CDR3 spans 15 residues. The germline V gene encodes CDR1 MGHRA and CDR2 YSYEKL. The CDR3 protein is CASSQDRPGWNTIYF. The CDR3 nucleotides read TGCGCCAGCAGCCAAGATAGGCCAGGGTGGAACACCATATATTTT.

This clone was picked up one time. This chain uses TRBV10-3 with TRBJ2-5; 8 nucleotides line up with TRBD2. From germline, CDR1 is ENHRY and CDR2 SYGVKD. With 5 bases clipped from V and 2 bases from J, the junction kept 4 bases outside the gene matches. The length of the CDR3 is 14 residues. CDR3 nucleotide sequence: TGTGCCATCAGTTCGGGGGGGGGACAAGAGACCCAGTACTTC. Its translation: CAISSGGGQETQYF.

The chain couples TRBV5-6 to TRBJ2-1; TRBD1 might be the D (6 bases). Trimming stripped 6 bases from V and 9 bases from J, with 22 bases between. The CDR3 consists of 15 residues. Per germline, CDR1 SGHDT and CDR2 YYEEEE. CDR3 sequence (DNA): TGTGCCAGCAAGACACAGGGTCTTCTCTTCGGTGAGCAGTTCTTC. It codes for CASKTQGLLFGEQFF.

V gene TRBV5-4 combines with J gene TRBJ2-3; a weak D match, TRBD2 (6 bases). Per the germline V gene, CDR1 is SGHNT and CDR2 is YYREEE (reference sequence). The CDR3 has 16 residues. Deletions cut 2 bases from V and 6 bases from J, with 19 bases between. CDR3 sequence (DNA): TGTGCCAGCAGCTTTGGCGGGGTGACTACGTCGGATACGCAGTATTTT. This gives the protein CASSFGGVTTSDTQYF.

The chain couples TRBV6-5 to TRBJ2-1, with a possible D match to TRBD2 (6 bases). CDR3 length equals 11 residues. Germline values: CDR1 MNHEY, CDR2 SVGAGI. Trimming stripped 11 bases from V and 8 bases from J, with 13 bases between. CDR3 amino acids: CAVGGAHEQFF. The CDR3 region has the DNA TGTGCCGTGGGGGGAGCGCATGAGCAGTTCTTC.

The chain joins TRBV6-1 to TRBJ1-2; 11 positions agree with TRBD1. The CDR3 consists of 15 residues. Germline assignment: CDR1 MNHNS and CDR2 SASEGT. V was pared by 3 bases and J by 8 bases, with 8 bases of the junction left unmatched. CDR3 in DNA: TGTGCCAGCAGTGAGGGGACAGGGGGATATTCGGGCTACACCTTC. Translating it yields CASSEGTGGYSGYTF.

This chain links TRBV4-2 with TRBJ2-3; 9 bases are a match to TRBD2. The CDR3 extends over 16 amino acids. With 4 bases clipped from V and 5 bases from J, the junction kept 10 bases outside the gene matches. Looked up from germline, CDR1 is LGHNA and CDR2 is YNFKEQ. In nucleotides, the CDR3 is TGTGCCAGCAGCCCCCGTACGGCGGGGGGGGGAGATACGCAGTATTTT. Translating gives CASSPRTAGGGDTQYF.

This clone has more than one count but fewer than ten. The CDR3 reads CASSPRQGSDNEQFF. CDR3 sequence (DNA): TGTGCCAGCTCACCTCGACAGGGTTCAGACAATGAGCAGTTCTTC. V gene TRBV18 combines with J gene TRBJ2-1, with 7 bases that match TRBD1. With 3 bases clipped from V and 5 bases from J, the junction kept 7 bases outside the gene matches. The germline gives CDR1 KGHSH, CDR2 LQKENI. This CDR3 comprises 15 residues.

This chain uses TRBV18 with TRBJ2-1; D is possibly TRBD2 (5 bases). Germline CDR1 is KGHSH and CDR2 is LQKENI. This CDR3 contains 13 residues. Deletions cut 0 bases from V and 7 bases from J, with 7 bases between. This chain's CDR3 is CASSPPVANEQFF. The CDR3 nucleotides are TGTGCCAGCTCACCACCGGTAGCGAATGAGCAGTTCTTC.